This T cell receptor beta chain originates from a study of blood T cell repertoires in COVID-19. Germline CDR1 KGHSY, CDR2 FQNENV. The CDR3 is made up of 14 amino acids. Trimming removed 0 bases from V and 1 base from J, with 6 bases in between. This table comes from immunoSEQ multiplex PCR, and its TCRdb copy is limited to in-frame clones, with some not included. The table records more than 200,000 clones, about 91% of them present only once. The sample consisted of peripheral blood. This rearrangement joins TRBV16 to TRBJ1-1; D call uncertain. The TCR sequence derives from a woman in her twenties or thirties with COVID-19, enrolled during active disease. CDR3 region: CASSQSPENTEAFF. The CDR3 coding sequence is TGTGCCAGCAGCCAATCTCCAGAGAACACTGAAGCTTTCTTT.